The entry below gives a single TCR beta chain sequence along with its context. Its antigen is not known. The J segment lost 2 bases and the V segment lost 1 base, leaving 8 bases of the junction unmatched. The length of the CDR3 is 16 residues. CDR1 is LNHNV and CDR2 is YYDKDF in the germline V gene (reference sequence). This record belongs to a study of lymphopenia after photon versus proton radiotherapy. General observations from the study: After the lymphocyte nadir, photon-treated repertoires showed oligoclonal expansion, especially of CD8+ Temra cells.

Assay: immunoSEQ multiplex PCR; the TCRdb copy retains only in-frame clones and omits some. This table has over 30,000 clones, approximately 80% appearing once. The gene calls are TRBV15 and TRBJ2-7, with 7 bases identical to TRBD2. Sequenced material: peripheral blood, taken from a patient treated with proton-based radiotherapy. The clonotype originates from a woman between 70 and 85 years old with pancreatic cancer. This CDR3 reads CATSRGELAEAYEQYF. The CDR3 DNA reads TGTGCCACCAGCAGAGGGGAGCTAGCGGAAGCCTACGAGCAGTACTTC.